Listed below are T cell receptor beta chains from one sample, sequenced in a study of immune cell composition in non-small cell lung cancer. TCRdb's table, derived via immunoSEQ multiplex PCR, lists solely in-frame clones and lacks some. This table holds over 1,500 clones, about 77% found once. The data were also submitted as part of a second study, on CD4 T cells in lung cancer.

The material sequenced was lung tumor tissue. Every receptor here comes from a human donor with non-small cell lung cancer. Both conserved end residues are part of each CDR3. The order of the fields is clone size, J gene, V gene, D gene, CDR3 DNA, CDR3 protein. A D gene is named only where the DNA matches it firmly. Expanded clones get a size class; other rows say once, few or many, or leave the size out.

size: -
J: TRBJ1-2
V: TRBV28
D: TRBD1
DNA: TGTGCCAGCAGTCTTGGACAGGGAGAGGGCTACACCTTC
CDR3: CASSLGQGEGYTF

size: few
J: TRBJ1-5
V: TRBV6-6
D: TRBD1
DNA: TGTGCCAGCGGGCAGGGGGCCCGTCAGCCCCAGCATTTT
CDR3: CASGQGARQPQHF

size: -
J: TRBJ2-7
V: TRBV28
D: -
DNA: TGTGCCAGCAGCCTAAACGGGAATACTAACTACGAGCAGTACTTC
CDR3: CASSLNGNTNYEQYF

size: -
J: TRBJ2-5
V: TRBV7-2
D: TRBD1
DNA: TGTGCCAGCAGCTATAACAGGGGAAAAGAGACCCAGTACTTC
CDR3: CASSYNRGKETQYF